This T cell receptor (beta chain) was sequenced in a study of T cell repertoires in cytomegalovirus infection (dated by TCRdb to about 2019). With respect to the entire study: Recently identified HLA-C-restricted CMV epitopes, whose presentation resists viral immunomodulation, were targeted by peptide stimulations together with well-studied HLA-B-restricted epitopes. The HLA type of each donor mattered for the analysis, because public TCR beta signatures pointed to carriage of CMV infection along with the matching HLA type.

The data were produced on an Illumina HiSeq 1500. Clones were called with MiXCR by TCRdb after fastp trimmed the public reads at Q25, and only in-frame beta chains were retained. Records with the same CDR3 protein are collapsed into one entry carrying the most frequent genes and DNA. This sample gives 95,000 to 120,000 distinct CDR3 sequences in total; roughly 30% of them show up just once. Of the sample, roughly two fifths falls within the top ten clones. The investigation overall reported the following: In both this cohort and an independent cohort of 350 to 400 donors, the cumulative frequency of public TCR beta family members distinguished carriers of CMV infection plus the relevant HLA type. In the ex vivo response, HLA-C-restricted CMV-specific TCR beta clonotypes were dominant, and in two of eight donors the single most frequent clonotype came from this HLA-C-restricted group.

Comments on this clonotype: No cognate antigen has been identified for it. Within one base of it there is no much larger clone, and no base qualities were kept.

According to the study, the label for this sample's treatment or condition signals: in vitro stimulation with specific CMV peptide epitopes to enrich CMV-specific T cells. Its CDR3 holds 14 amino acids, cysteine through phenylalanine. The CDR3 DNA has 42 bases and is translated from base 1. V loses 2 bases of germline sequence and J loses 8 bases, and the interval between the two ends is 13 bases. CDR1 SGHDN and CDR2 FVKESK were looked up in the germline V gene. The specimen was CD8+ T cells from cultured PBMCs, collected from culture after CMV antigen stimulation. The receptor's source is a human donor in good health (CMV status not recorded). Some clones in this sample may be carry-over from other donors' samples. The chain is encoded by TRBV14 joined to TRBJ2-1, with the D gene too uncertain to name. The CDR3 protein: CASSQTGPHDEQFF. The sequenced DNA: TGTGCCAGCAGCCAAACTGGGCCCCACGATGAGCAGTTCTTC. With all but the CDR3 taken from the reference TRBV14 and TRBJ2-1 genes, the full variable domain is: EAGVTQFPSHSVIEKGQTVTLRCDPISGHDNLYWYRRVMGKEIKFLLHFVKESKQDESGMPNNRFLAERTGGTYSTLKVQPAELEDSGVYFCASSQTGPHDEQFFGPGTRLTVL.